This T cell receptor (beta chain) came from a study of shared clonotypes between healthy human individuals. Whole-study results and caveats: Several donors showed sharing of around 5.3% of naive CD4 clonotypes. Sequencing depth was predicted to influence how clonotypes are shared among donors.

Germline V gives CDR1 MNHEY, CDR2 SVGAGI. Deletions cut 6 bases from V and 5 bases from J, with 16 bases between. The CDR3 loop spans 15 amino acids. On this clone: Antigen: not known.

Assay used: immunoSEQ multiplex PCR; TCRdb lists only in-frame clones, some missing. This sample yields just over 2,000,000 clones, of which 90% to 95% are seen a single time; 0.1% to 0.15% belongs to the top ten. This chain joins TRBV6-5 and TRBJ1-4; D remains unclear. The clonotype comes from a young man in good health. The sequencing sample was made of naive CD4+ T cells sorted from blood. Indicated subset: CD45RA+ positively selected. The CDR3 coding sequence is TGTGCCAGCAGCCGACAAATAATGGGGAATGAAAAACTGTTTTTT. This codes for CASSRQIMGNEKLFF.